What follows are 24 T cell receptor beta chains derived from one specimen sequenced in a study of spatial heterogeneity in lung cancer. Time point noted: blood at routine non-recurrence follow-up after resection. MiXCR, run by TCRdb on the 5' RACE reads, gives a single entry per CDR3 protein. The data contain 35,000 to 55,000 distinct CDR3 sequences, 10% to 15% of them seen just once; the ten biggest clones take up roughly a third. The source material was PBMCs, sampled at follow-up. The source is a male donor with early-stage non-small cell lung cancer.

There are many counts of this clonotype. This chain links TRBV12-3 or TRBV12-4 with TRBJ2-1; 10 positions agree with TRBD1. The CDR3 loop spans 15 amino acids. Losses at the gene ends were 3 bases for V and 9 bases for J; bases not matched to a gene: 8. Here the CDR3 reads CASSLVDRGLGEQFF. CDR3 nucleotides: TGTGCCAGCAGTTTGGTGGACAGGGGGTTAGGTGAGCAGTTCTTC.

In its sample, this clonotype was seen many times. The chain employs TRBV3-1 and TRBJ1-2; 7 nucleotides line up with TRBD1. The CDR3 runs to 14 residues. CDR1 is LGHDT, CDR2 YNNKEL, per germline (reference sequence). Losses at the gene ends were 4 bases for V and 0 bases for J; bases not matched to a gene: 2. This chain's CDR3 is CASSPQGANYGYTF. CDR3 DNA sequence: TGTGCCAGCAGCCCCCAGGGGGCTAACTATGGCTACACCTTC.

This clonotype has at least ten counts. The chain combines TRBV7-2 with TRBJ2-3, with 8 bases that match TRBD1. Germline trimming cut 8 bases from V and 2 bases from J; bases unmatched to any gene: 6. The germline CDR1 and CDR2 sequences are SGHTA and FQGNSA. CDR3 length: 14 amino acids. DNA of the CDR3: TGTGCCAGCTTACCGGGACAGGTCACAGATACGCAGTATTTT. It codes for CASLPGQVTDTQYF.

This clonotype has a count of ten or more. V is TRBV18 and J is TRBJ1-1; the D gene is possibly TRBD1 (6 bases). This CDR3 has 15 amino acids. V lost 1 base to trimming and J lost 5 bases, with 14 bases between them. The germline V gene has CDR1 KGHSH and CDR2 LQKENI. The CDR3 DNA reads TGTGCCAGCTCACCACTGGGGGGGCGCGGGACTGAAGCTTTCTTT. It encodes CASSPLGGRGTEAFF.

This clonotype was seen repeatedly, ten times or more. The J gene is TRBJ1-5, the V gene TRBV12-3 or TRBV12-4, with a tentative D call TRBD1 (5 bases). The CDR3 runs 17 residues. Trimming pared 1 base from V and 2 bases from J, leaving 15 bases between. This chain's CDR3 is CASSLGRGRVGNQPQHF. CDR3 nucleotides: TGTGCCAGCAGTTTAGGACGGGGCAGGGTTGGCAATCAGCCCCAGCATTTT.

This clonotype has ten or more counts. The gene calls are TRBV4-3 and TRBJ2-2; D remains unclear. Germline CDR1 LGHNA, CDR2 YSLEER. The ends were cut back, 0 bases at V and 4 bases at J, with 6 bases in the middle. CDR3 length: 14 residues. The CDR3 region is CASSQDYGTGELFF. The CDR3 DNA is TGCGCCAGCAGCCAAGATTACGGCACCGGGGAGCTGTTTTTT.

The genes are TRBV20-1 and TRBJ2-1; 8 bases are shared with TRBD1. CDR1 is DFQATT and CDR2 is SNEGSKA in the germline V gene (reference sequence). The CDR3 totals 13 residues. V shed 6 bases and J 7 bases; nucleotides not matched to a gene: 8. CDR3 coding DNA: TGCAGTGCCGAAAGGGACAGGCTTAATGAGCAGTTCTTC. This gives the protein CSAERDRLNEQFF.

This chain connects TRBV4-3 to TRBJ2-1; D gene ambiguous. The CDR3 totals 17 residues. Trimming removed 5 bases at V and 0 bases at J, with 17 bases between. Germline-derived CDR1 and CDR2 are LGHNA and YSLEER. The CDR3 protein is CASSESPLGSSYNEQFF. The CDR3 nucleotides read TGCGCCAGCAGCGAAAGCCCACTGGGAAGCTCCTACAATGAGCAGTTCTTC.

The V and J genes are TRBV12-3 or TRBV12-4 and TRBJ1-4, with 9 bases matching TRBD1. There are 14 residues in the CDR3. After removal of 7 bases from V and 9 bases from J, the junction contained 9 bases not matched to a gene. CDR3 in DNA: TGTGCCAGCAATCCGGGACAGGGTGGGAAAAAACTGTTTTTT. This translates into CASNPGQGGKKLFF.

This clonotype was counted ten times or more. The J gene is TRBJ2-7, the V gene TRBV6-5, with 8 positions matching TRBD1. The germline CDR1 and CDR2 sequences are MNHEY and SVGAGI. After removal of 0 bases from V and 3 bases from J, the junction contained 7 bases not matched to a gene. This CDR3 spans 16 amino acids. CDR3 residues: CASSYSGQGVGYEQYF. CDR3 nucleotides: TGTGCCAGCAGTTACTCCGGACAGGGTGTTGGCTACGAGCAGTACTTC.

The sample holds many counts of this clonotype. CDR3 sequence reads: CSAINFPEDSRTFF. CDR3 sequence (DNA): TGCAGTGCTATCAACTTTCCGGAGGACTCCCGCACCTTCTTC. The J gene is TRBJ2-1, the V gene TRBV20-1, with D maybe TRBD2 (5 bases). Germline V CDR1 and CDR2: DFQATT, SNEGSKA (reference sequence). Trimming shortened V by 4 bases and J by 16 bases, and 26 bases separated the two germline ends. This CDR3 contains 14 residues.

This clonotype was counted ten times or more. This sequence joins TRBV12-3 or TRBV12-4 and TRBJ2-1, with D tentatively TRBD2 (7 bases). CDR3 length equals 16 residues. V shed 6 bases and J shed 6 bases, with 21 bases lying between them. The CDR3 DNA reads TGTGCCAGCAGGGGAGGGGGGGCCATCATGGTCAATGAGCAGTTCTTC. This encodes CASRGGGAIMVNEQFF.

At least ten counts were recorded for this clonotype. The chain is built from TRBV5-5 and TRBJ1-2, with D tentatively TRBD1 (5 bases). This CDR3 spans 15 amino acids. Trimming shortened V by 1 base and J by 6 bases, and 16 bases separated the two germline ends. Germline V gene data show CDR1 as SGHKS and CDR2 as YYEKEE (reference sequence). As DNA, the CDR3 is TGTGCCAGCAGCTTGAATTCGGGGTTAGGGGATGGCTACACCTTC. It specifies CASSLNSGLGDGYTF.

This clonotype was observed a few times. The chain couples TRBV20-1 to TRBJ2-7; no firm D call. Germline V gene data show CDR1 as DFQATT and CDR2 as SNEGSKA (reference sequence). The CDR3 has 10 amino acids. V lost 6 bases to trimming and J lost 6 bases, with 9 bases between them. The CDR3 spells CSALRSEQYF. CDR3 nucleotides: TGCAGTGCCCTCCGCTCCGAGCAGTACTTC.

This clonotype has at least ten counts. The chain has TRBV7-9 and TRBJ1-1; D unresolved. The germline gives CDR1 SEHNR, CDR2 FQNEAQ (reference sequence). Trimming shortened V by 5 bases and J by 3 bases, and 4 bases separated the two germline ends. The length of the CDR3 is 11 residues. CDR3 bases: TGTGCCAGCAGCCCCTACACTGAAGCTTTCTTT. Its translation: CASSPYTEAFF. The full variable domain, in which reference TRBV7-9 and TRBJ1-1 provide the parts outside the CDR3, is DTGVSQNPRHKITKRGQNVTFRCDPISEHNRLYWYRQTLGQGPEFLTYFQNEAQLEKSRLLSDRFSAERPKGSFSTLEIQRTEQGDSAMYLCASSPYTEAFFGQGTRLTVV.

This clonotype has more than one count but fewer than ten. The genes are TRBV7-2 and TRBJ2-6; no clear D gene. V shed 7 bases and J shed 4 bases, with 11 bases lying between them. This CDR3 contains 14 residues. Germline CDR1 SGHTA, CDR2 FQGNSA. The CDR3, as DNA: TGTGCCAGCACCCCGGTGGGAGGGGCCAACGTCCTGACTTTC. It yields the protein CASTPVGGANVLTF.

The CDR3: CASSQSSSIPHQPQHF. DNA of the CDR3: TGCGCCAGCAGTCAATCTAGCTCGATCCCCCATCAGCCCCAGCATTTT. The gene calls are TRBV23-1 and TRBJ1-5; unclear D gene. TRBV23-1 is reported as an ORF; its role is uncertain. Trimming removed 0 bases from V and 5 bases from J, with 14 bases in between. The CDR3 runs 16 residues.

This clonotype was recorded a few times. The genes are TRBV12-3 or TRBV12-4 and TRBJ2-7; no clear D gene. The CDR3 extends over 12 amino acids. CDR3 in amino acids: CATSGPSYEQYF. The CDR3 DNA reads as TGTGCTACATCGGGCCCAAGCTACGAGCAGTACTTC.

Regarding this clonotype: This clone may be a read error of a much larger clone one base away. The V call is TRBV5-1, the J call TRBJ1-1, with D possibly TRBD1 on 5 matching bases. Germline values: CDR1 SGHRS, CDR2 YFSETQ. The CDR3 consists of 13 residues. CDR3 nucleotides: TGCGTCAGCAGCTTTGGGGGTAACACTGAAGCTTTCTTT. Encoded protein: CVSSFGGNTEAFF.

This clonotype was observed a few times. CDR3 loop: CASTLTKNYGYTF. The CDR3 DNA reads as TGTGCCAGCACCCTAACGAAGAACTATGGCTACACCTTC. V gene TRBV28 combines with J gene TRBJ1-2; D is undetermined. Trimming left V 7 bases short and J 2 bases short, with 11 bases between. This CDR3 comprises 13 residues. CDR1 is MDHEN, CDR2 SYDVKM, per germline.

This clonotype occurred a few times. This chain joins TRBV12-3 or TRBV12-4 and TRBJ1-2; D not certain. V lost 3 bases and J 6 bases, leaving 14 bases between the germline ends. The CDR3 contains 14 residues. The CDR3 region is CASSFRDGLDGYTF. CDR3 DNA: TGTGCCAGCAGTTTTCGAGACGGGCTAGATGGCTACACCTTC.

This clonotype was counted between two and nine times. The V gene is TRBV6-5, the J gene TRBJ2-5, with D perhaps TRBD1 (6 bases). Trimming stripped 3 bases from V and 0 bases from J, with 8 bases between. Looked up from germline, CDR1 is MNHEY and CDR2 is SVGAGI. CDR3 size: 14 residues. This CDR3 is CASSYGTYQETQYF. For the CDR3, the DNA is TGTGCCAGCAGTTATGGGACATACCAAGAGACCCAGTACTTC.

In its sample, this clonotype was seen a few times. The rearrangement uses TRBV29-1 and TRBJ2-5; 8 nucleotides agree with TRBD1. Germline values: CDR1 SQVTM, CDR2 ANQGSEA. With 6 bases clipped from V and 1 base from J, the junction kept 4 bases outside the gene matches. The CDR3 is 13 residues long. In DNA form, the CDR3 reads TGCAGCGTACCCGGACAGGGCCAAGAGACCCAGTACTTC. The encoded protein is CSVPGQGQETQYF.

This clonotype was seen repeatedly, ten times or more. CDR3 nucleotide sequence: TGCGCCAGCATGGACCAAGAGACCCAGTACTTC. Translation gives CASMDQETQYF. This chain connects TRBV5-1 to TRBJ2-5; D unresolved. The germline V and J ends were trimmed by 6 bases and 0 bases, with 3 bases remaining between them. The V gene's germline CDR1 is SGHRS and CDR2 YFSETQ. The CDR3 covers 11 residues. The full variable domain, completed using reference TRBV5-1 and TRBJ2-5, is KAGVTQTPRYLIKTRGQQVTLSCSPISGHRSVSWYQQTPGQGLQFLFEYFSETQRNKGNFPGRFSGRQFSNSRSEMNVSTLELGDSALYLCASMDQETQYFGPGTRLLVL.